Below are 26 T cell receptor beta chains sequenced from a single sample in a study of T cell responses to AZD1222 COVID-19 vaccine. Assay: immunoSEQ multiplex PCR; the TCRdb copy retains only in-frame clones and omits some. The table shows 35,000 to 45,000 clones, with around 80% occurring only once. The material sequenced was peripheral blood, taken on day 0 of AZD1222 vaccination. The receptors were gathered from an adult in good health.

This rearrangement joins TRBV7-2 to TRBJ1-4, with 7 bases fitting TRBD1. There are 15 residues in the CDR3. Trimming took 5 bases from V and 4 from J; bases not matched to a gene: 7. Germline V gives CDR1 SGHTA, CDR2 FQGNSA. The CDR3 here is CASSLKGAGNEKLFF. The CDR3 DNA follows: TGTGCCAGCAGCCTGAAGGGGGCGGGTAATGAAAAACTGTTTTTT.

The rearrangement links TRBV7-9 to TRBJ2-7; 9 bases align to TRBD1. The CDR3 is made up of 16 amino acids. In germline, CDR1 is SEHNR, CDR2 FQNEAQ (reference sequence). J was trimmed by 1 base and V by 1 base; bases with no gene match: 5. The CDR3 reads CASSLGRDRDSYEQYF. CDR3 DNA: TGTGCCAGCAGCTTAGGACGGGACAGGGATTCCTACGAGCAGTACTTC.

This sequence joins TRBV11-3 and TRBJ2-2, with TRBD2 identical over 8 bases. Germline V gene lookup returns CDR1 SGHNT and CDR2 YENEEA. With V trimmed by 8 bases and J by 1 base, 6 bases remained unmatched. CDR3 length: 15 amino acids. The CDR3 loop reads CASHGGGWNTGELFF. The DNA of the CDR3 is TGTGCCAGCCACGGGGGGGGTTGGAACACCGGGGAGCTGTTTTTT.

The CDR3 DNA reads TGTGCCAGCAGCTTAACCGCAGGGGGCTACGAGCAGTACTTC. Translating it yields CASSLTAGGYEQYF. J is TRBJ2-7 and V is TRBV7-2, with 7 nucleotides matching TRBD1. This CDR3 is 14 amino acids long. Germline V gene data show CDR1 as SGHTA and CDR2 as FQGNSA. With 2 bases clipped from V and 3 bases from J, the junction kept 4 bases outside the gene matches.

The chain joins TRBV29-1 to TRBJ1-2; TRBD1 matches 9 bases. The length of the CDR3 is 12 residues. CDR1 SQVTM and CDR2 ANQGSEA come from the germline V gene. The trim removed 7 bases at V and 4 bases at J, leaving 4 bases unmatched. The CDR3 nucleotides read TGCAGCGCTACGGGACAGGGCTATGGCTACACCTTC. Translation: CSATGQGYGYTF.

The V and J genes are TRBV5-1 and TRBJ1-4; unclear D gene. V lost 4 bases and J lost 7, with 17 bases in between. The CDR3 totals 15 residues. The germline V gene encodes CDR1 SGHRS and CDR2 YFSETQ. The CDR3 sequence is CASSPQTDRREKLFF. As DNA, the CDR3 is TGCGCCAGCAGCCCTCAAACAGATCGTCGTGAAAAACTGTTTTTT.

This chain connects TRBV21-1 to TRBJ1-2. TRBV21-1 is a known pseudogene. The CDR3 covers 15 residues. The CDR3 protein is CASSKVNQRDYGYTF. Written as DNA, the CDR3 is TGTGCCAGCAGCAAAGTGAACCAGAGGGACTATGGCTACACCTTC.

The rearrangement uses TRBV3-1 (or the pseudogene TRBV3-2) and TRBJ2-3; 10 positions agree with TRBD2. Germline assignment: CDR1 LGHDT and CDR2 YNNKEL (reference sequence). CDR3 length: 16 amino acids. The junction had 10 bases not matched to a gene; V was cut back by 8 bases and J by 2 bases. The CDR3 is CASRPTSGSSTDTQYF. The CDR3 nucleotides read TGTGCCAGCCGCCCGACTAGCGGGTCATCCACAGATACGCAGTATTTT.

The chain carries TRBV5-1 and TRBJ1-1; D unclear. V was pared by 1 base and J by 0 bases, with 10 bases between. Germline-derived CDR1 and CDR2 are SGHRS and YFSETQ. This CDR3 is 15 amino acids long. CDR3 nucleotide sequence: TGCGCCAGCAGCTTGTTGCAGAGTTTGAACACTGAAGCTTTCTTT. As protein: CASSLLQSLNTEAFF.

The rearrangement joins TRBV3-1 (or the pseudogene TRBV3-2) to TRBJ1-5; D remains ambiguous. The CDR3 sequence is 13 residues long. The V gene's germline CDR1 is LGHDT and CDR2 YNNKEL (reference sequence). Trimming took off 0 bases at V and 5 bases at J, with 5 bases between the two ends. CDR3: CASSQEVDQPQHF. CDR3 DNA: TGTGCCAGCAGCCAAGAGGTAGATCAGCCCCAGCATTTT.

The chain carries TRBV3-1 (or the pseudogene TRBV3-2) and TRBJ2-7; possibly TRBD1 for D (6 bases). The germline gives CDR1 LGHDT, CDR2 YNNKEL (reference sequence). V dropped 4 bases and J dropped 3 bases, with 10 bases sitting between them. This CDR3 comprises 13 residues. The CDR3 is CASSPTGNYEQYF. The CDR3, as DNA: TGTGCCAGCAGCCCCACAGGGAACTACGAGCAGTACTTC.

This clone was seen just once. The chain uses TRBV7-2 and TRBJ2-1, with 14 nucleotides matching TRBD2. CDR3 length: 16 residues. The ends lost 2 bases at V and 15 bases at J; junction bases unmatched: 12. In germline, CDR1 is SGHTA, CDR2 FQGNSA. As DNA, the CDR3 is TGTGCCAGCAGCTTAAGGGGTGGACTAGCGGGGGGTAAGCTGTTCTTC. Its translation: CASSLRGGLAGGKLFF.

CDR3 sequence (DNA): TGCGCCAGCAGCTTGGAAGCGGTGGGGGCCAGGAATGAAAAACTGTTTTTT. Its translation is CASSLEAVGARNEKLFF. The chain recombines TRBV5-1 with TRBJ1-4, with a weak D call TRBD1 (6 bases). Trimming left V 0 bases short and J 5 bases short, with 17 bases between. Germline CDR1 and CDR2: SGHRS and YFSETQ. The CDR3 length is 17 residues.

The rearrangement links TRBV4-3 to TRBJ2-3, with D possibly matching TRBD2 (5 bases). The V gene's germline CDR1 is LGHNA and CDR2 YSLEER. The CDR3 sequence is 17 residues long. Trimming took 0 bases from V and 2 from J, leaving 15 bases between them. CDR3 sequence: CASSQDRRAAPTDTQYF. DNA for the CDR3: TGCGCCAGCAGCCAAGATCGGAGAGCGGCCCCCACAGATACGCAGTATTTT.

The chain has TRBV5-4 and TRBJ2-3; D uncertain. V lost 0 bases and J 2 bases, leaving 10 bases between the germline ends. In germline, CDR1 is SGHNT, CDR2 YYREEE (reference sequence). CDR3 length: 15 residues. CDR3 sequence: CASSLDWAPTDTQYF. The CDR3 region has the DNA TGTGCCAGCAGCTTGGATTGGGCTCCCACAGATACGCAGTATTTT.

This clone was seen a handful of times. The chain employs TRBV6-2 or TRBV6-3 and TRBJ1-5, with no clear D. The CDR3 contains 14 residues. Germline V gives CDR1 MNHEY, CDR2 SVGEGT. Trimming took off 2 bases at V and 5 bases at J, with 10 bases between the two ends. The DNA for the CDR3 is TGTGCCAGCAGTTACGACCCGGCGTATCAGCCCCAGCATTTT. This codes for CASSYDPAYQPQHF.

V and J are TRBV5-1 and TRBJ2-5; a possible D gene is TRBD2 (5 bases). The CDR3 is 15 amino acids. V lost 4 bases and J lost 1, with 14 bases in between. Germline values: CDR1 SGHRS, CDR2 YFSETQ. The CDR3 sequence: CASSPNPGSQETQYF. The CDR3 region has the DNA TGCGCCAGCAGCCCAAACCCGGGGAGCCAAGAGACCCAGTACTTC. The complete variable domain, with remaining parts taken from reference TRBV5-1 and TRBJ2-5, reads KAGVTQTPRYLIKTRGQQVTLSCSPISGHRSVSWYQQTPGQGLQFLFEYFSETQRNKGNFPGRFSGRQFSNSRSEMNVSTLELGDSALYLCASSPNPGSQETQYFGPGTRLLVL.

The rearrangement joins TRBV10-2 to TRBJ1-2; TRBD1 matches at 7 bases. Germline CDR1 is WSHSY and CDR2 is SAAADI. The CDR3 sequence is 15 residues long. Germline trimming cut 3 bases from V and 6 bases from J; bases unmatched to any gene: 10. The CDR3, as DNA: TGCGCCAGCAGTGACGACAGGGACTTCGAAAATGGCTACACCTTC. The encoded protein is CASSDDRDFENGYTF.

This chain connects TRBV12-3 or TRBV12-4 to TRBJ1-4; D might be TRBD1 (6 bases). The length of the CDR3 is 13 residues. Trimming pared 6 bases from V and 8 bases from J, leaving 13 bases between. The CDR3 reads CASSFTGNEKLFF. Written as DNA, the CDR3 is TGTGCCAGCAGCTTTACAGGGAACGAAAAACTGTTTTTT.

CDR3 DNA: TGCGCCAGCGCCTTAACGGGGGGAGCCAATGAGCAGTTCTTC. Translation: CASALTGGANEQFF. The chain carries TRBV5-1 and TRBJ2-1; 7 positions match TRBD2. This CDR3 contains 14 residues. The germline V gene encodes CDR1 SGHRS and CDR2 YFSETQ. Germline trimming cut 7 bases from V and 6 bases from J; bases unmatched to any gene: 10.

V gene TRBV19 combines with J gene TRBJ2-1, with 12 bases identical to TRBD1. The J segment lost 6 bases and the V segment lost 2 bases, leaving 5 bases of the junction unmatched. The CDR3 is 16 amino acids. Per the germline V gene, CDR1 is LNHDA and CDR2 is SQIVND (reference sequence). The CDR3 is CASSILGTGGANEQFF. The CDR3 DNA follows: TGTGCCAGTAGTATACTGGGGACAGGGGGCGCCAATGAGCAGTTCTTC.

This clone was seen once. This chain links TRBV5-5 with TRBJ1-5; D is possibly TRBD1 (6 bases). The V gene's germline CDR1 is SGHKS and CDR2 YYEKEE (reference sequence). The CDR3 is 15 residues long. Trimming stripped 4 bases from V and 6 bases from J, with 17 bases between. The CDR3 nucleotides are TGTGCCAGCAGCAGCCAGGGGAGGGGAGGTCAGCCCCAGCATTTT. It is translated as CASSSQGRGGQPQHF.

The V and J genes are TRBV6-2 or TRBV6-3 and TRBJ1-6, with 7 nucleotides matching TRBD1. This CDR3 spans 16 amino acids. With V trimmed by 6 bases and J by 6 bases, 11 bases remained unmatched. Germline loops: CDR1 MNHEY, CDR2 SVGEGT. DNA of the CDR3: TGTGCCAGCAGCAGATGGGAGGGGACAGCTAATTCACCCCTCCACTTT. Translated: CASSRWEGTANSPLHF.

The chain carries TRBV7-2 and TRBJ1-2, with D perhaps matching TRBD1 (6 bases). The ends were cut back, 1 base at V and 6 bases at J, with 18 bases in the middle. The germline CDR1 and CDR2 sequences are SGHTA and FQGNSA. CDR3 length equals 16 residues. This CDR3 reads CASSLESGRGWNGYTF. The CDR3, as DNA: TGTGCCAGCAGCTTAGAGTCCGGCAGGGGTTGGAATGGCTACACCTTC.

The chain combines TRBV6-5 with TRBJ2-3; D not certain. This CDR3 is built from 15 residues. The germline gives CDR1 MNHEY, CDR2 SVGAGI. The V gene lost 4 bases and the J gene lost 4 bases, with 15 bases spanning the gap. CDR3 sequence: CASSSVGSGADTQYF. The DNA of the CDR3 is TGTGCCAGCAGTTCTGTGGGGTCAGGCGCAGATACGCAGTATTTT.

The chain links TRBV6-6 to TRBJ1-6; 9 bases are a match to TRBD1. Germline-derived CDR1 and CDR2 are MNHNY and SVGAGI (reference sequence). CDR3 size: 15 residues. The V gene end was trimmed by 5 bases and the J gene end by 10 bases; junction bases not matched to a gene: 9. CDR3 coding DNA: TGTGCCAGCAGTCCCGGGACAGGGCAGAAATCACCCCTCCACTTT. Translation: CASSPGTGQKSPLHF.